This T cell receptor (beta chain) is from a study of cytomegalovirus exposure and HLA in healthy donors. As for the study in general: In a later analysis, the 130 or so validation repertoires were reported to have used the same platform as the roughly 700 first-cohort repertoires.

Concerning this clone itself: Antigen unknown.

Among the 110 or so subjects of the validation cohort, separate from the approximately 660-subject first cohort, were the donors. CDR3 length equals 12 residues. Germline loops: CDR1 SGHTA, CDR2 FQGNSA. Trimming left V 6 bases short and J 6 bases short, with 9 bases between. General study findings and limits: High specificity and sensitivity for cytomegalovirus status were reported for the classifier.

Libraries were prepared by immunoSEQ multiplex PCR; TCRdb keeps only in-frame clonotypes and omits some of them. The sample includes hundreds of thousands of clones, more than 75% of them seen just once. This chain connects TRBV7-2 to TRBJ2-1, with D possibly matching TRBD2 (5 bases). This clonotype originated in a woman under 30 in good health and CMV-seronegative. The specimen was PBMCs. The CDR3 coding sequence is TGTGCCAGCAGTCTAGGGAGCAATGAGCAGTTCTTC. Translated, it gives CASSLGSNEQFF.